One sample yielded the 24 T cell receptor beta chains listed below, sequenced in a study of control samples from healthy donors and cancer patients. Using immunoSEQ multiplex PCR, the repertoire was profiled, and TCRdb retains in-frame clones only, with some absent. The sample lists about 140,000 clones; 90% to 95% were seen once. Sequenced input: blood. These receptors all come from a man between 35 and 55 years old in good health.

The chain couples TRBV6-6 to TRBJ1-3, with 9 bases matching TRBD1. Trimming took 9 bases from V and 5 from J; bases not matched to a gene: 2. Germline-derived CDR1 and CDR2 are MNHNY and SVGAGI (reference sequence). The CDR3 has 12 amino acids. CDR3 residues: CASGQGRNTIYF. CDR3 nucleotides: TGTGCCAGTGGACAGGGGAGAAACACCATATATTTT.

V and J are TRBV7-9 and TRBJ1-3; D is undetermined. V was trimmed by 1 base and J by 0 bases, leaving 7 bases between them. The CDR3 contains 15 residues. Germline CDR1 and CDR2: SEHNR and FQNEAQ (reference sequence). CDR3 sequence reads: CASSLGLNSGNTIYF. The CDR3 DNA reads TGTGCCAGCAGCTTAGGGCTGAACTCTGGAAACACCATATATTTT.

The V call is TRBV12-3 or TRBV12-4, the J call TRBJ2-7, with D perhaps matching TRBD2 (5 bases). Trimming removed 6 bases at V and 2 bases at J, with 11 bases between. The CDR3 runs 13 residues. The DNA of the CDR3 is TGTGCCAGCAGGGGAACTAGGACCTACGAGCAGTACTTC. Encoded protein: CASRGTRTYEQYF.

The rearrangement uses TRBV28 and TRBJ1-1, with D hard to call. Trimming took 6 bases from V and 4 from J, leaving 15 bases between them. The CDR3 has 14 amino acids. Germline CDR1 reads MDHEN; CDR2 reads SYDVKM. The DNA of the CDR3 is TGTGCCAGCAGCCTCGGGAGGGCGGGCACTGAAGCTTTCTTT. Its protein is CASSLGRAGTEAFF.

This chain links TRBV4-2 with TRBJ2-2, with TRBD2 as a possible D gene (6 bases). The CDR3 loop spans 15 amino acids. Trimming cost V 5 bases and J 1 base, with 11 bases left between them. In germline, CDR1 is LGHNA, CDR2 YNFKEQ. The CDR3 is CASSARERNTGELFF. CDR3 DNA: TGTGCCAGCAGCGCCCGGGAGAGGAACACCGGGGAGCTGTTTTTT.

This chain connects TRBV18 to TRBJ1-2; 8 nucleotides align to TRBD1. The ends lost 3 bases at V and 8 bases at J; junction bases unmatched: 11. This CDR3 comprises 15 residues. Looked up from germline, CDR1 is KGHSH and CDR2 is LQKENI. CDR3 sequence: CASSPQGTGRGGYTF. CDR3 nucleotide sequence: TGTGCCAGCTCACCTCAAGGGACAGGACGAGGAGGCTACACCTTC.

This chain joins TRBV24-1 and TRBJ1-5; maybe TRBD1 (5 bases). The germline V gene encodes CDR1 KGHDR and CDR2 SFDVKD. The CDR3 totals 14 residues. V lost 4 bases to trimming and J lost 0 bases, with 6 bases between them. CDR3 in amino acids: CATSEGDSNQPQHF. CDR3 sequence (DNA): TGTGCCACCAGTGAGGGGGATAGCAATCAGCCCCAGCATTTT.

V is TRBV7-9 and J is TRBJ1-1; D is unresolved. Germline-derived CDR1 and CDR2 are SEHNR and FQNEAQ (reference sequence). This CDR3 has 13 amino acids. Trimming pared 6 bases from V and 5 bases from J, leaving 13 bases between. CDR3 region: CASRKKAETEAFF. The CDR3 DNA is TGTGCCAGCAGGAAAAAGGCAGAGACTGAAGCTTTCTTT. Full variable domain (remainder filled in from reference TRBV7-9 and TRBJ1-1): DTGVSQNPRHKITKRGQNVTFRCDPISEHNRLYWYRQTLGQGPEFLTYFQNEAQLEKSRLLSDRFSAERPKGSFSTLEIQRTEQGDSAMYLCASRKKAETEAFFGQGTRLTVV.

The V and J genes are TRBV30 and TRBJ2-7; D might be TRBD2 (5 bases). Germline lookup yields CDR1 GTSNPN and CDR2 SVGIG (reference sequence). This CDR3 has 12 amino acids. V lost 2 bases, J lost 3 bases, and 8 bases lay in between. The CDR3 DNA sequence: TGTGCCTGGAGTTTGGGAGTCTACGAGCAGTACTTC. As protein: CAWSLGVYEQYF.

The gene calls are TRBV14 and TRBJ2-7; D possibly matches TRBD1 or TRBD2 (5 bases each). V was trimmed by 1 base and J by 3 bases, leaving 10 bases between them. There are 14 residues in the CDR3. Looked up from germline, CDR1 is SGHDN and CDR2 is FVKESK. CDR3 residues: CASSQVGRYYEQYF. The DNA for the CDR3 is TGTGCCAGCAGCCAAGTGGGACGGTACTACGAGCAGTACTTC.

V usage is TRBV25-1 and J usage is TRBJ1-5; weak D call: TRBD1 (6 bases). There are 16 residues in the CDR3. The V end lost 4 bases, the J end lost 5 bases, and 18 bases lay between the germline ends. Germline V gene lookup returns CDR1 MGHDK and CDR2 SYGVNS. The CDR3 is CASSAQGGKGHQPQHF. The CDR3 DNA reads TGTGCCAGCAGTGCTCAAGGGGGTAAGGGTCATCAGCCCCAGCATTTT.

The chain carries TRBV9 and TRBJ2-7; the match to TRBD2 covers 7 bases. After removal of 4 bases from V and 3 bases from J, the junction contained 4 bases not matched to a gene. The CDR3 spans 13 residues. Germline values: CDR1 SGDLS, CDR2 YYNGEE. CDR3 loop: CASSFSGHYEQYF. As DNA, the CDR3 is TGTGCCAGCAGCTTTAGCGGGCACTACGAGCAGTACTTC.

The CDR3 DNA sequence: TGTGCCAGCAGCCCGAAGAGGGATTCAAGGGTGCGAGAGCAGTACTTC. This translates into CASSPKRDSRVREQYF. This chain joins TRBV7-2 and TRBJ2-7; D perhaps matches TRBD2 (5 bases). Germline V gene data show CDR1 as SGHTA and CDR2 as FQGNSA. CDR3 length: 16 residues. V lost 5 bases to trimming and J lost 7 bases, with 24 bases between them.

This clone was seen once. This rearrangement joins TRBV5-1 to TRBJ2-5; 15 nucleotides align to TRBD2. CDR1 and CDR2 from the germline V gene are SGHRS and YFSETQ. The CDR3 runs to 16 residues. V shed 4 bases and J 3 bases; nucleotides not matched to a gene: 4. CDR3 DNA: TGCGCCAGCAGCCTTTGGACTAGCGGGAGGGAAGAGACCCAGTACTTC. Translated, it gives CASSLWTSGREETQYF.

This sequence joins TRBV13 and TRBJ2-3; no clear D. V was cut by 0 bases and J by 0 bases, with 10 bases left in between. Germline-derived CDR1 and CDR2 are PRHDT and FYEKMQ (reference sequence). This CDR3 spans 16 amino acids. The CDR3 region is CASSLGIGRSTDTQYF. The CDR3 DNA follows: TGTGCCAGCAGCTTAGGTATTGGCAGGAGCACAGATACGCAGTATTTT.

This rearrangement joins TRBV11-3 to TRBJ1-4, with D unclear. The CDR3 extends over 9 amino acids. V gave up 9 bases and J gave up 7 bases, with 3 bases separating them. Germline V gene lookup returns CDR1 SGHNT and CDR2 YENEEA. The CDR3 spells CARSEKLFF. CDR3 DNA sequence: TGTGCCAGAAGTGAAAAACTGTTTTTT.

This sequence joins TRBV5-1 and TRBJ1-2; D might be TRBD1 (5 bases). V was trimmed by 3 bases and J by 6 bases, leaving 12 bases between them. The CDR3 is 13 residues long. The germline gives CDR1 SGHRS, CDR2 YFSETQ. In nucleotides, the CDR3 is TGCGCCAGCAGCTCCCAGGGAGGTAATGGCTACACCTTC. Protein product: CASSSQGGNGYTF.

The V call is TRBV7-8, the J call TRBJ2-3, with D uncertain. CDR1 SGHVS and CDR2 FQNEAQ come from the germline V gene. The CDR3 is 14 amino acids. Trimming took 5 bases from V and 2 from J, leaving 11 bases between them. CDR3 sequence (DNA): TGTGCCAGCAGCCCCACTATCTCCACAGATACGCAGTATTTT. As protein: CASSPTISTDTQYF.

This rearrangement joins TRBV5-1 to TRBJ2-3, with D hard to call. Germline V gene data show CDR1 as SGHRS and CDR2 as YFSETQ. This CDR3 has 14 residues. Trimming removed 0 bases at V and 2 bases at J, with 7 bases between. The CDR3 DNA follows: TGCGCCAGCAGCTTGGAGCAGCCCACAGATACGCAGTATTTT. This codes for CASSLEQPTDTQYF.

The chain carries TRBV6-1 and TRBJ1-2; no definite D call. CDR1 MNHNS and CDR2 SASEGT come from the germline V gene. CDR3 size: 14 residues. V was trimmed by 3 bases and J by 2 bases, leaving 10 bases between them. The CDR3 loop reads CASSDLSSNYGYTF. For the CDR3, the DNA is TGTGCCAGCAGTGATTTGAGTTCGAACTATGGCTACACCTTC.

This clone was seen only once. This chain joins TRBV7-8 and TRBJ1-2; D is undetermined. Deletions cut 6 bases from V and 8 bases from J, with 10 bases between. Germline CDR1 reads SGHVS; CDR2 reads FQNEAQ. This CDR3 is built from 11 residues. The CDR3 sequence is CASRGSGGYTF. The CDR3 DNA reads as TGTGCCAGCAGAGGGAGCGGGGGCTACACCTTC.

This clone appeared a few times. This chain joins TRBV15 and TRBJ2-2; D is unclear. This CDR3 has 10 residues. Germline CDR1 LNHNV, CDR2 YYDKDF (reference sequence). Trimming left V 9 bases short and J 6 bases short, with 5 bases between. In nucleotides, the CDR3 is TGTGCCACTTATTCCGGGGAGCTGTTTTTT. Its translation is CATYSGELFF.

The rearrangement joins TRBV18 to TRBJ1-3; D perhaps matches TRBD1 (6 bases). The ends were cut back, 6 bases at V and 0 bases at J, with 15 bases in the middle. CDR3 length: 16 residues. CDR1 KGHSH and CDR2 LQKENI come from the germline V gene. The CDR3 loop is CASSPGGGVSGNTIYF. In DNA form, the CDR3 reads TGTGCCAGCTCCCCAGGAGGGGGAGTCTCTGGAAACACCATATATTTT.

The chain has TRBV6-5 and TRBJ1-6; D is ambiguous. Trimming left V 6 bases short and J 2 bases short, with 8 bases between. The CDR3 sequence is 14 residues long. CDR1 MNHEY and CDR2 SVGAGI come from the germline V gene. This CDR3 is CASSRETYNSPLHF. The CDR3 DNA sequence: TGTGCCAGCAGCCGGGAAACCTATAATTCACCCCTCCACTTT.